Listed below are T cell receptor beta chains from one sample, sequenced in a study of blood T cell repertoires in COVID-19. Here immunoSEQ multiplex PCR was the method, and the copy in TCRdb shows in-frame clones only, minus some. The repertoire holds about 310,000 clones, with roughly 91% as singletons. Sequenced sample: peripheral blood. The source of these receptors is a man between 50 and 59 years old with active or convalescent COVID-19. Each CDR3 is given with its conserved first and last residue. Fields, in order: J gene, V gene, clone size, D gene, CDR3 protein, CDR3 DNA. D genes are given only for firm matches. Clone size is stated in some rows and not others, as once, few, many or a class when expanded.

>TRBJ2-3|TRBV3-1/TRBV3-2|-|-
CASSYRAHTDTQYF
TGTGCCAGCTCATACAGGGCACACACAGATACGCAGTATTTT
>TRBJ1-1|TRBV6-4|-|-
CASSDEYQGFGAFF
TGTGCCAGCAGTGACGAATATCAGGGGTTCGGAGCTTTCTTT
>TRBJ2-1|TRBV5-5|-|-
CASSPPRGNSYNEQFF
TGTGCCAGCAGCCCCCCCCGCGGGAACTCCTACAATGAGCAGTTCTTC
>TRBJ2-3|TRBV19|-|TRBD2
CASSTSGGATTQYF
TGTGCCAGTAGTACTAGCGGGGGGGCCACCACGCAGTATTTT
>TRBJ2-1|TRBV7-2|-|TRBD1
CASSLDRGTYNEQFF
TGTGCCAGCAGCTTAGACAGGGGGACCTACAATGAGCAGTTCTTC
>TRBJ1-3|TRBV28|-|-
CASSLLRGRAGIGNTIYF
TGTGCCAGCAGTTTATTGAGGGGAAGAGCGGGGATCGGAAACACCATATATTTT
>TRBJ2-2|TRBV11-2|-|-
CASSFLRGVAGELFF
TGTGCCAGCAGCTTCCTCCGCGGAGTGGCCGGGGAGCTGTTTTTT
>TRBJ2-5|TRBV7-2|-|-
CASSLARTLETQYF
TGTGCCAGCAGCTTAGCGCGGACACTTGAGACCCAGTACTTC
>TRBJ2-3|TRBV27|-|-
CASSLFQGTDTQYF
TGTGCCAGCAGTTTATTTCAGGGGACAGATACGCAGTATTTT
>TRBJ2-6|TRBV6-2/TRBV6-3|once|-
CASSYGGSGANVLTF
TGTGCCAGCAGTTACGGCGGCTCTGGGGCCAACGTCCTGACTTTC
>TRBJ2-2|TRBV7-9|-|TRBD2
CATPLSKRGVTGELFF
TGTGCCACCCCCCTTTCCAAGCGGGGGGTCACCGGGGAGCTGTTTTTT
>TRBJ2-7|TRBV25-1|few|TRBD1
CASSGDRLGQYF
TGTGCCAGCAGTGGGGACAGGCTGGGGCAGTACTTC
>TRBJ2-7|TRBV27|-|-
CASRRQATLTYEQYF
TGTGCCAGCAGGCGACAGGCAACCCTTACCTACGAGCAGTACTTC
>TRBJ2-5|TRBV7-2|-|-
CASSPRETQYF
TGTGCCAGCAGCCCCAGGGAGACCCAGTACTTC
>TRBJ1-4|TRBV28|once|TRBD1
CASSPPIGQGNEKLFF
TGTGCCAGCAGTCCACCCATCGGACAGGGAAATGAAAAACTGTTTTTT
>TRBJ2-5|TRBV19|once|TRBD2
CASSIGGDQETQYF
TGTGCCAGTAGTATTGGGGGGGATCAAGAGACCCAGTACTTC
>TRBJ2-2|TRBV6-5|-|-
CASIGRLNTGELFF
TGTGCCAGCATTGGCAGGTTGAACACCGGGGAGCTGTTTTTT
>TRBJ1-1|TRBV28|-|TRBD1
CASSGTGQGRTEAFF
TGTGCCAGCAGTGGAACTGGACAGGGGCGCACTGAAGCTTTCTTT
>TRBJ1-1|TRBV5-1|-|TRBD1
CASSYRGGTENTEAFF
TGCGCCAGCAGCTATCGAGGGGGGACAGAGAACACTGAAGCTTTCTTT
>TRBJ1-2|TRBV29-1|-|-
CSVESPGEDGGGYTF
TGCAGCGTTGAATCACCAGGGGAAGATGGTGGTGGCTACACCTTC
>TRBJ2-7|TRBV25-1|-|-
CASSDGGNYEQYF
TGTGCCAGCAGTGACGGCGGTAACTACGAGCAGTACTTC
>TRBJ1-6|TRBV5-1|once|-
CASSLAGMSSPLHF
TGCGCCAGCAGCTTGGCCGGGATGAGTTCACCCCTCCACTTT
>TRBJ1-3|TRBV4-2|-|TRBD1
CASSHFQQGAAGNTIYF
TGTGCCAGCAGCCACTTTCAACAGGGGGCAGCTGGAAACACCATATATTTT
>TRBJ1-4|TRBV21-1|-|-
CASSKHRRHSNEKLFF
TGTGCCAGCAGCAAACACAGGCGACACTCTAATGAAAAACTGTTTTTT
>TRBJ1-1|TRBV19|-|TRBD1
CASSIKTGGMGEAFF
TGTGCCAGTAGTATCAAAACAGGGGGCATGGGTGAAGCTTTCTTT
>TRBJ1-4|TRBV3-1/TRBV3-2|-|-
CASSQGGVGLETNEKLFF
TGTGCCAGCAGCCAAGGCGGGGTAGGACTCGAAACTAATGAAAAACTGTTTTTT
>TRBJ1-1|TRBV7-2|few|-
CASSVGVPSQAFF
TGTGCCAGCAGCGTCGGGGTTCCCAGTCAAGCTTTCTTT
>TRBJ1-2|TRBV3-1/TRBV3-2|-|TRBD1
CASSQRGQGEYTF
TGTGCCAGCAGCCAACGAGGACAGGGAGAGTACACCTTC
>TRBJ1-1|TRBV6-5|few|-
CASSYNPGRTEAFF
TGTGCCAGCAGTTACAACCCAGGGCGGACTGAAGCTTTCTTT
>TRBJ2-3|TRBV7-6|-|-
CASSLEGAGSTDTQYF
TGTGCCAGCAGCTTAGAGGGGGCGGGGAGCACAGATACGCAGTATTTT
>TRBJ2-1|TRBV15|-|-
CATSLDGHEQFF
TGTGCCACCAGCCTAGATGGCCATGAGCAGTTCTTC